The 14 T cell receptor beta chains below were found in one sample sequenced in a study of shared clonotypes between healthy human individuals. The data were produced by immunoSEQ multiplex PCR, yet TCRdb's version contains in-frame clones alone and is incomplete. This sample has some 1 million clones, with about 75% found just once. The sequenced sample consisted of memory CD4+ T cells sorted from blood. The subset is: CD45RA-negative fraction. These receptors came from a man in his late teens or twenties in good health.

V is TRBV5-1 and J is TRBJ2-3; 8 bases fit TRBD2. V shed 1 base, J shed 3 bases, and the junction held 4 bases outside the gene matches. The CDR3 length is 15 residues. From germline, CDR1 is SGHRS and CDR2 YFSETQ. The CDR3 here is CASSLRGLATDTQYF. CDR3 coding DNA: TGCGCCAGCAGCTTGCGCGGACTAGCAACAGATACGCAGTATTTT.

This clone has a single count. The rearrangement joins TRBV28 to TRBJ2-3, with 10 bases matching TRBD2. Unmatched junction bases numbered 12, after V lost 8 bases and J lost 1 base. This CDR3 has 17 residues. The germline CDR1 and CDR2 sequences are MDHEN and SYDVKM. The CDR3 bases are TGTGCCAGCGTAGACAAGCGGGGGGGCCGCGGCACAGATACGCAGTATTTT. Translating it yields CASVDKRGGRGTDTQYF.

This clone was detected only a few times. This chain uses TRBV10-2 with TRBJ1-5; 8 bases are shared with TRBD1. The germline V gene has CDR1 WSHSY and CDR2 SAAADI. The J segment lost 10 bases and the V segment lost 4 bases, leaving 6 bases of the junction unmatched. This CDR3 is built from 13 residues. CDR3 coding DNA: TGCGCCAGCAGTGGACAGGGGAGTGAACCCCAGCATTTT. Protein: CASSGQGSEPQHF.

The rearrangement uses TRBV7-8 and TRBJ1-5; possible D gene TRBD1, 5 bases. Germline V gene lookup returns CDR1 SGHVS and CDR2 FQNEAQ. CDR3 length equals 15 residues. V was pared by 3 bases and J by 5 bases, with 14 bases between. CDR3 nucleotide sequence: TGTGCCAGCAGCTTGTGGACCAGGGCGGATCAGCCCCAGCATTTT. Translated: CASSLWTRADQPQHF.

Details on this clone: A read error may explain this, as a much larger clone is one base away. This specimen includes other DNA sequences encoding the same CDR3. The CDR3 spells CASSLVEGPYEQYF. CDR3 sequence (DNA): TGTGCCAGCAGCTTAGTTGAGGGACCCTACGAGCAGTACTTC. This sequence joins TRBV7-2 and TRBJ2-7, with D possibly being TRBD1 or TRBD2 (5 bases each). Per the germline V gene, CDR1 is SGHTA and CDR2 is FQGNSA. This CDR3 contains 14 residues. With 1 base removed from V and 2 bases from J, the gap between germline ends came to 9 bases.

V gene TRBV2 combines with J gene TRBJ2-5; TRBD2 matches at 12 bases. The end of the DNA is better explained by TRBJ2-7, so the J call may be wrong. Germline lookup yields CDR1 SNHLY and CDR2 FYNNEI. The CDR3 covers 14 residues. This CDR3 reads CASRGLAGVYEQYF. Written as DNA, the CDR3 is TGTGCCAGCAGGGGACTAGCGGGCGTCTACGAGCAGTACTTC.

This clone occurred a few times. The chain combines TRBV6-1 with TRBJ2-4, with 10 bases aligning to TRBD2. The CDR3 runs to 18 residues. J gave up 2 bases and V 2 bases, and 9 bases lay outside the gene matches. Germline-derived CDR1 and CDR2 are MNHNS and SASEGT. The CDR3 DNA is TGTGCCAGCAGTGAATGGTCTAGCGGGAGTCTTTCCAAAAACATTCAGTACTTC. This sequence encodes CASSEWSSGSLSKNIQYF.

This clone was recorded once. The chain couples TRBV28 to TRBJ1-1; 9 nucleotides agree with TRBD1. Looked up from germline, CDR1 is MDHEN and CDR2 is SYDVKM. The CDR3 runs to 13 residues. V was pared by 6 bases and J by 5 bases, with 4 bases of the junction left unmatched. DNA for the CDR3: TGTGCCAGCAGGACGGGACAGGGTACTGAAGCTTTCTTT. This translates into CASRTGQGTEAFF.

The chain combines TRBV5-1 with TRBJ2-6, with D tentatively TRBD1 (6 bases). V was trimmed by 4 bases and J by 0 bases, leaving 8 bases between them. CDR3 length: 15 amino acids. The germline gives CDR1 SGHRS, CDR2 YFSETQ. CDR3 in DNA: TGCGCCAGCAGCGTACAGGGCTCTGGGGCCAACGTCCTGACTTTC. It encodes CASSVQGSGANVLTF.

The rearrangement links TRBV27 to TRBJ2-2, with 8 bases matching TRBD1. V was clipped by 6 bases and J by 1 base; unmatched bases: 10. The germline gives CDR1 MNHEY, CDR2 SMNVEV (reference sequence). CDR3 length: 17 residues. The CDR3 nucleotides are TGTGCCAGCAGACTAAGGTCGGGGACAGGGAACACCGGGGAGCTGTTTTTT. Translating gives CASRLRSGTGNTGELFF.

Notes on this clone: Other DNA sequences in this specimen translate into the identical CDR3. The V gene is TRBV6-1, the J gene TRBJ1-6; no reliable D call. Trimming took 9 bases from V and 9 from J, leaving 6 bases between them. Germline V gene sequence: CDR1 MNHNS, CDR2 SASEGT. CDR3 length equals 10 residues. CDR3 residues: CASGGSPLHF. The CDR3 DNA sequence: TGTGCCAGTGGAGGTTCACCCCTCCACTTT.

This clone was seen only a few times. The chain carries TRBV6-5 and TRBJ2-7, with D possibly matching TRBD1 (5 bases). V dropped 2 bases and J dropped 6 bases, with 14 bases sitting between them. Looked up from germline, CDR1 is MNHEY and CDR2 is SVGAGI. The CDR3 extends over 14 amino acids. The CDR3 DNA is TGTGCCAGCAGTTACAGCGTCAGGGTAGTCGAGCAGTACTTC. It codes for CASSYSVRVVEQYF.

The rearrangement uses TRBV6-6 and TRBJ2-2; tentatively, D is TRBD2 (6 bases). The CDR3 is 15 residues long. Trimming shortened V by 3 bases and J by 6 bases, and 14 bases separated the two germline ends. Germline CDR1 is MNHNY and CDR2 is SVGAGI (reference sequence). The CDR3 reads CASSYPRGEAGELFF. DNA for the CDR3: TGTGCCAGCAGTTATCCGCGGGGCGAGGCCGGGGAGCTGTTTTTT.

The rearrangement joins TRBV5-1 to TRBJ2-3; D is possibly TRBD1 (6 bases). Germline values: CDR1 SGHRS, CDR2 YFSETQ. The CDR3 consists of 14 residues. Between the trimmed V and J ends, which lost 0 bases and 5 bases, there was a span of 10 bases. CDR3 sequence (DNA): TGCGCCAGCAGCTTGGGGGGGCGAGGAGATACGCAGTATTTT. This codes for CASSLGGRGDTQYF.